These 28 T cell receptor beta chains were all obtained from the same sample, sequenced in a study of blood T cell repertoires in COVID-19. Produced via immunoSEQ multiplex PCR; TCRdb's table is partial and in-frame only. The sample includes tens of thousands of clones, just over 85% seen only once; the top ten take about 40%. The sample taken for sequencing was peripheral blood. The source is an older woman with COVID-19, enrolled during active disease.

The chain is built from TRBV25-1 and TRBJ2-1, with 8 bases identical to TRBD2. This CDR3 comprises 12 residues. Germline V gene lookup returns CDR1 MGHDK and CDR2 SYGVNS. V shed 7 bases, J shed 9 bases, and the junction held 5 bases outside the gene matches. CDR3 in amino acids: CASTGGGIEQFF. As DNA, the CDR3 is TGTGCCAGCACCGGGGGGGGGATTGAGCAGTTCTTC.

This sequence joins TRBV30 and TRBJ1-1, with D possibly TRBD1 on 5 matching bases. The CDR3 extends over 18 amino acids. V shed 0 bases and J shed 0 bases, with 20 bases lying between them. Germline values: CDR1 GTSNPN, CDR2 SVGIG (reference sequence). The CDR3 DNA reads as TGTGCCTGGAGTGTACGACAGAGTCCTTATCGGGTGAACACTGAAGCTTTCTTT. It codes for CAWSVRQSPYRVNTEAFF.

The rearrangement uses TRBV9 and TRBJ1-2; D is ambiguous. Germline V lookup: CDR1 SGDLS, CDR2 YYNGEE. The V gene lost 0 bases and the J gene lost 2 bases, with 8 bases spanning the gap. CDR3 length: 14 amino acids. CDR3 nucleotide sequence: TGTGCCAGCAGCGTAGGGATAGCAAACTATGGCTACACCTTC. It specifies CASSVGIANYGYTF.

The gene calls are TRBV10-2 and TRBJ1-2; TRBD1 is a possible D gene (6 bases). With 6 bases removed from V and 3 bases from J, the gap between germline ends came to 20 bases. CDR3 length: 16 residues. Germline V gene sequence: CDR1 WSHSY, CDR2 SAAADI. CDR3: CASSQWTALTDYGYTF. The CDR3 region has the DNA TGCGCCAGCAGCCAATGGACAGCCCTGACCGACTATGGCTACACCTTC.

J is TRBJ2-1 and V is TRBV5-1; 12 nucleotides line up with TRBD2. CDR3 size: 17 residues. V shed 2 bases, J shed 8 bases, and the junction held 11 bases outside the gene matches. Germline V gene sequence: CDR1 SGHRS, CDR2 YFSETQ. The CDR3 nucleotides read TGCGCCAGCAGCTTAGTAAAGGCTAGCGGGAGGGCCCATGAGCAGTTCTTC. This translates into CASSLVKASGRAHEQFF.

This clone was picked up one time. The V and J genes are TRBV9 and TRBJ1-4; no clear D. Looked up from germline, CDR1 is SGDLS and CDR2 is YYNGEE. The CDR3 sequence is 14 residues long. The V and J ends lost 0 bases and 6 bases respectively, with 9 bases between them. The CDR3 reads CASSVGGGDEKLFF. The DNA of the CDR3 is TGTGCCAGCAGCGTAGGAGGTGGTGATGAAAAACTGTTTTTT. Combining the CDR3 with reference TRBV9 and TRBJ1-4 gives the whole variable domain DSGVTQTPKHLITATGQRVTLRCSPRSGDLSVYWYQQSLDQGLQFLIQYYNGEERAKGNILERFSAQQFPDLHSELNLSSLELGDSALYFCASSVGGGDEKLFFGSGTQLSVL.

CDR3 protein: CASSGGTSVYEQYF. CDR3 in DNA: TGCGCCAGCAGCGGAGGGACTAGCGTCTACGAGCAGTACTTC. The chain has TRBV10-1 and TRBJ2-7; 10 nucleotides agree with TRBD2. From germline, CDR1 is WNHNN and CDR2 SYGVQD (reference sequence). The trim removed 6 bases at V and 3 bases at J, leaving 5 bases unmatched. The CDR3 runs 14 residues.

The V call is TRBV4-2, the J call TRBJ2-3; 7 nucleotides line up with TRBD2. This CDR3 region has 16 residues. The germline CDR1 and CDR2 sequences are LGHNA and YNFKEQ. J gave up 2 bases and V 1 base, and 6 bases lay outside the gene matches. CDR3 nucleotides: TGTGCCAGCAGCCAAGTTTGGCGGGGGTTCACAGATACGCAGTATTTT. Its translation is CASSQVWRGFTDTQYF.

The chain recombines TRBV5-6 with TRBJ1-1, with a tentative D call TRBD1 (6 bases). Germline assignment: CDR1 SGHDT and CDR2 YYEEEE. Trimming pared 0 bases from V and 6 bases from J, leaving 15 bases between. The length of the CDR3 is 15 residues. CDR3 sequence (DNA): TGTGCCAGCAGCTTGGCCGGGGGGCCGAGGTCTGAAGCTTTCTTT. It is translated as CASSLAGGPRSEAFF.

The CDR3 loop is CASSSRSGSPYNEQFF. CDR3 DNA sequence: TGTGCCAGCAGCTCCAGAAGCGGGAGTCCCTACAATGAGCAGTTCTTC. The genes are TRBV7-8 and TRBJ2-1, with TRBD2 matching over 8 bases. The CDR3 totals 16 residues. Germline lookup yields CDR1 SGHVS and CDR2 FQNEAQ. V trimming: 4 bases; J trimming: 2 bases; junction bases outside the gene matches: 7.

The J gene is TRBJ2-3, the V gene TRBV28; 9 nucleotides align to TRBD2. Germline values: CDR1 MDHEN, CDR2 SYDVKM. The CDR3 is made up of 18 amino acids. The junction had 19 bases not matched to a gene; V was cut back by 8 bases and J by 4 bases. The DNA of the CDR3 is TGTGCCAGCTCAGGAGGGGGCGCGGGGGGGTATTCCGCAGATACGCAGTATTTT. Protein: CASSGGGAGGYSADTQYF.

The chain joins TRBV29-1 to TRBJ2-2; 15 bases agree with TRBD2. CDR3 size: 17 residues. Germline CDR1 SQVTM, CDR2 ANQGSEA. V lost 5 bases to trimming and J lost 4 bases; unmatched junction nucleotides: 8. As DNA, the CDR3 is TGCAGCGTTAGCCATGGACTAGCGGGAGGGCCCACCGGGGAGCTGTTTTTT. Its protein is CSVSHGLAGGPTGELFF.

This clone was seen just once. The chain uses TRBV19 and TRBJ2-1; 7 nucleotides line up with TRBD2. The V gene's germline CDR1 is LNHDA and CDR2 SQIVND (reference sequence). Trimming cost V 3 bases and J 7 bases; bases outside gene matches: 6. CDR3 length equals 14 residues. The DNA of the CDR3 is TGTGCCAGTAGTATTTACCTGGGGGGGAATGAGCAGTTCTTC. This gives the protein CASSIYLGGNEQFF.

The chain carries TRBV9 and TRBJ2-7; weak D call: TRBD1 (6 bases). This CDR3 region has 15 residues. Germline CDR1 and CDR2: SGDLS and YYNGEE. V lost 1 base, J lost 2 bases, and 13 bases lay in between. This chain's CDR3 is CASSVSTGETYEQYF. The CDR3 DNA sequence: TGTGCCAGCAGCGTATCGACAGGAGAAACCTACGAGCAGTACTTC. Full variable domain (rest looked up from reference TRBV9 and TRBJ2-7): DSGVTQTPKHLITATGQRVTLRCSPRSGDLSVYWYQQSLDQGLQFLIQYYNGEERAKGNILERFSAQQFPDLHSELNLSSLELGDSALYFCASSVSTGETYEQYFGPGTRLTVT.

This chain uses TRBV6-2 or TRBV6-3 with TRBJ1-1, with TRBD1 identical over 7 bases. This CDR3 is built from 13 residues. J was trimmed by 4 bases and V by 5 bases; bases with no gene match: 4. Per the germline V gene, CDR1 is MNHEY and CDR2 is SVGEGT. The CDR3 reads CASSPGGATEAFF. CDR3 sequence (DNA): TGTGCCAGCAGTCCAGGGGGAGCCACTGAAGCTTTCTTT.

The CDR3 reads CASSLATGPLSYEQYF. Here the CDR3 DNA reads TGTGCCAGCAGCTTGGCGACAGGGCCCCTCTCCTACGAGCAGTACTTC. The rearrangement joins TRBV11-3 to TRBJ2-7, with 7 bases fitting TRBD1. Losses at the gene ends were 3 bases for V and 0 bases for J; bases not matched to a gene: 8. This CDR3 comprises 16 residues. Germline CDR1 reads SGHNT; CDR2 reads YENEEA.

The chain links TRBV6-6 to TRBJ1-1, with a weak D call TRBD1 (6 bases). The V gene's germline CDR1 is MNHNY and CDR2 SVGAGI (reference sequence). This CDR3 has 14 residues. V was pared by 5 bases and J by 5 bases, with 15 bases between. The chain's CDR3 is CASSPQGRRTEAFF. DNA of the CDR3: TGTGCCAGCAGTCCTCAGGGGCGACGAACTGAAGCTTTCTTT.

The chain is built from TRBV7-2 and TRBJ1-5; D is unresolved. Germline V gene sequence: CDR1 SGHTA, CDR2 FQGNSA. V gave up 1 base and J gave up 0 bases, with 10 bases separating them. The CDR3 has 16 amino acids. The CDR3: CASSLVSHYSNQPQHF. The CDR3 DNA is TGTGCCAGCAGCTTAGTCAGTCACTATAGCAATCAGCCCCAGCATTTT.

V is TRBV7-9 and J is TRBJ2-7, with 10 positions matching TRBD1. Per the germline V gene, CDR1 is SEHNR and CDR2 is FQNEAQ (reference sequence). The CDR3 totals 17 residues. V lost 5 bases and J lost 5; bases outside the gene matches: 15. The CDR3 is CASSVGGTGTGDHEQYF. CDR3 coding DNA: TGTGCCAGCAGCGTGGGAGGCACCGGGACAGGGGACCACGAGCAGTACTTC.

The rearrangement links TRBV15 to TRBJ1-4; TRBD1 agrees at 8 bases. J was trimmed by 7 bases and V by 2 bases; bases with no gene match: 18. This CDR3 region has 19 residues. Germline loops: CDR1 LNHNV, CDR2 YYDKDF (reference sequence). In DNA, the CDR3 is TGTGCCACCAGCAGATCCTCCGACAGGGGACGCCCCGTGGGTGAAAAACTGTTTTTT. This encodes CATSRSSDRGRPVGEKLFF. The variable domain in full, completed from reference TRBV15 and TRBJ1-4, reads DAMVIQNPRYQVTQFGKPVTLSCSQTLNHNVMYWYQQKSSQAPKLLFHYYDKDFNNEADTPDNFQSRRPNTSFCFLDIRSPGLGDTAMYLCATSRSSDRGRPVGEKLFFGSGTQLSVL.

This chain connects TRBV9 to TRBJ2-1, with 11 bases fitting TRBD2. The germline V gene encodes CDR1 SGDLS and CDR2 YYNGEE. The CDR3 runs to 15 residues. J gave up 8 bases and V 0 bases, and 4 bases lay outside the gene matches. Here the CDR3 reads CASSVVAGGPDEQFF. The CDR3 region has the DNA TGTGCCAGCAGCGTAGTAGCGGGAGGGCCAGATGAGCAGTTCTTC.

Written as DNA, the CDR3 is TGTGCTAGTGGTCGGGAAGGCTATGGCTACACCTTC. Protein: CASGREGYGYTF. The chain combines TRBV12-5 with TRBJ1-2; D is unclear. There are 12 residues in the CDR3. In germline, CDR1 is LGHNT, CDR2 FRNRAP. The ends were cut back, 5 bases at V and 4 bases at J, with 8 bases in the middle.

The gene calls are TRBV7-9 and TRBJ1-1, with D uncertain. CDR1 and CDR2 (germline): SEHNR, FQNEAQ (reference sequence). With 6 bases removed from V and 5 bases from J, the gap between germline ends came to 10 bases. The length of the CDR3 is 12 residues. The CDR3 is CASRPGGTEAFF. CDR3 coding DNA: TGTGCCAGCAGGCCGGGAGGGACTGAAGCTTTCTTT.

This chain joins TRBV24-1 and TRBJ2-1, with D perhaps TRBD1 (5 bases). The ends were cut back, 5 bases at V and 0 bases at J, with 13 bases in the middle. The CDR3 is 16 amino acids. Germline-derived CDR1 and CDR2 are KGHDR and SFDVKD. The CDR3 protein is CATSGWGSSSYNEQFF. In DNA, the CDR3 is TGTGCCACCAGTGGCTGGGGCTCGAGCTCCTACAATGAGCAGTTCTTC.

The chain combines TRBV28 with TRBJ1-5; the D is unclear. This CDR3 is built from 15 residues. V lost 2 bases to trimming and J lost 2 bases, with 10 bases between them. Germline V gene data show CDR1 as MDHEN and CDR2 as SYDVKM. CDR3 sequence: CASSLSTTGNQPQHF. The CDR3 bases are TGTGCCAGCAGTTTAAGCACCACAGGCAATCAGCCCCAGCATTTT.

A few counts support this clone. The chain is built from TRBV3-1 (or the pseudogene TRBV3-2) and TRBJ2-2; D may be TRBD1 (5 bases). Germline loops: CDR1 LGHDT, CDR2 YNNKEL (reference sequence). Trimming removed 1 base at V and 0 bases at J, with 6 bases between. This CDR3 is 15 amino acids long. CDR3 amino acids: CASSQGGSNTGELFF. The CDR3 DNA reads as TGTGCCAGCAGCCAAGGGGGCTCGAACACCGGGGAGCTGTTTTTT.

The chain is built from TRBV29-1 and TRBJ2-4; D call uncertain. CDR3 length equals 16 residues. Trimming shortened V by 5 bases and J by 0 bases, and 17 bases separated the two germline ends. Germline CDR1 SQVTM, CDR2 ANQGSEA. The CDR3 region has the DNA TGCAGCGTTAGTGTTAACCCAGGAATAGCCAAAAACATTCAGTACTTC. Amino acid sequence: CSVSVNPGIAKNIQYF.

This chain joins TRBV29-1 and TRBJ2-3, with 8 bases aligning to TRBD2. Trimming cost V 6 bases and J 6 bases; bases outside gene matches: 11. The CDR3 runs 14 residues. Germline CDR1 reads SQVTM; CDR2 reads ANQGSEA. CDR3 in amino acids: CSVGVSGRMDTQYF. The DNA for the CDR3 is TGCAGCGTGGGGGTCAGCGGGAGAATGGATACGCAGTATTTT.